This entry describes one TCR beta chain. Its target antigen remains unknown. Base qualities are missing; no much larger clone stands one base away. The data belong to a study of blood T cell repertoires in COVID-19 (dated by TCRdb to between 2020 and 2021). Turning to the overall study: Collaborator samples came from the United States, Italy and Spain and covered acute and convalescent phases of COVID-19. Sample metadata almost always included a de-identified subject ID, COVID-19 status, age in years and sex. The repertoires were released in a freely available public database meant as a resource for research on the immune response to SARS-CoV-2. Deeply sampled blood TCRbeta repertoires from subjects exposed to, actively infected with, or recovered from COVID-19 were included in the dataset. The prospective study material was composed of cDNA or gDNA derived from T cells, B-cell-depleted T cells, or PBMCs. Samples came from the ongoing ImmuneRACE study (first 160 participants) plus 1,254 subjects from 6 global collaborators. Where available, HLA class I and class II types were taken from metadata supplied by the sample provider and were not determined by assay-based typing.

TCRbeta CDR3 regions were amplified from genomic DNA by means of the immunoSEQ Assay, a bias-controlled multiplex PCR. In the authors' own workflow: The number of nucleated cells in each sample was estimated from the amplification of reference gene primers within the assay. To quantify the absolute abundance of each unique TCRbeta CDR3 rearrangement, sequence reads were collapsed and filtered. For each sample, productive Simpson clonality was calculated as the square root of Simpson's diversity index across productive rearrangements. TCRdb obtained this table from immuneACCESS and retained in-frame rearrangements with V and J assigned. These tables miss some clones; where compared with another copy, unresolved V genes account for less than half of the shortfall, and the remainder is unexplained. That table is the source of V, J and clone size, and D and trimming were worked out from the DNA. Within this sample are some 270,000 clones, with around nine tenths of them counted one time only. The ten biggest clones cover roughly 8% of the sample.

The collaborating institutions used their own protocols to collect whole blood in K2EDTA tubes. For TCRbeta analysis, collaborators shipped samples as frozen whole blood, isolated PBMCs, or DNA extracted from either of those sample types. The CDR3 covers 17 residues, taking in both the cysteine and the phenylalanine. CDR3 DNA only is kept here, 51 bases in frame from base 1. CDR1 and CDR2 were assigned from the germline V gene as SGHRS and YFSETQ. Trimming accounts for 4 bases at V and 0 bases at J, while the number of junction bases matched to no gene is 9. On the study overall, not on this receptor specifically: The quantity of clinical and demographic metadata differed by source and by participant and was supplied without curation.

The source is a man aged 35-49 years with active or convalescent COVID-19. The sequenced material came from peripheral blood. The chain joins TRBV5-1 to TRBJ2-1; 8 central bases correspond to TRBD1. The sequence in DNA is TGCGCCAGCAGCGCACGGACAGGGAGCTTCTCCTACAATGAGCAGTTCTTC. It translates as CASSARTGSFSYNEQFF.